This TCR beta chain was profiled in a study of blood T cell repertoires in COVID-19. Study-level background: Acute and convalescent COVID-19 samples came from the United States, Italy and Spain.

This clone came up once. Clones were sequenced by immunoSEQ multiplex PCR, and TCRdb holds only the in-frame ones, with some missing. This table has 160,000 or so clones, approximately 80% appearing once. The CDR3 is 16 residues long. Germline loops: CDR1 SGDLS, CDR2 YYNGEE. V lost 2 bases, J lost 3 bases, and 4 bases stayed unmatched. The sample taken for sequencing was PBMCs or T cells enriched from blood (not recorded which). The V call is TRBV9, the J call TRBJ2-2; TRBD2 matches at 10 bases. The sequence was collected from a woman aged 50 to 65 who had recovered from COVID-19. The CDR3 is CASSVSGGPYTGELFF. The CDR3 bases are TGTGCCAGCAGCGTTAGCGGGGGGCCCTACACCGGGGAGCTGTTTTTT.